This TCR beta chain was retrieved from a study of long-term antiretroviral therapy in people with HIV. The germline V gene has CDR1 PRHDT and CDR2 FYEKMQ (reference sequence). The CDR3 loop spans 14 amino acids. General study results and limits: Clonal populations expanded prior to ART predominated within the repertoire at all time points.

It was version v3.0 of the immunoSEQ assay that was run at survey level. Per-sample TRB depth target: about 35,000-50,000 T-cell genomes. The assay was immunoSEQ multiplex PCR, and TCRdb's table has in-frame clones only and misses some. Of 30,000 to 40,000 clones listed, around 75% are singletons. Each contributor possessed a minimum of one pre-ART and a minimum of two post-ART PBMC samples. On this clone itself: Its cognate antigen is unknown. At one boundary the junction diverges from the germline segment, which might be a read error.

This chain uses TRBV13 with TRBJ2-3, with 7 bases identical to TRBD2. The starting material was unsorted PBMCs, obtained 1.5 years after starting antiretroviral therapy. The source of this sequence is a man between 18 and 29 years old with HIV. The CDR3: CASSLGLAAYVCDF. The CDR3 nucleotides are TGTGCCAGCAGCTTAGGCCTAGCGGCCTACGTATGTGATTTT.